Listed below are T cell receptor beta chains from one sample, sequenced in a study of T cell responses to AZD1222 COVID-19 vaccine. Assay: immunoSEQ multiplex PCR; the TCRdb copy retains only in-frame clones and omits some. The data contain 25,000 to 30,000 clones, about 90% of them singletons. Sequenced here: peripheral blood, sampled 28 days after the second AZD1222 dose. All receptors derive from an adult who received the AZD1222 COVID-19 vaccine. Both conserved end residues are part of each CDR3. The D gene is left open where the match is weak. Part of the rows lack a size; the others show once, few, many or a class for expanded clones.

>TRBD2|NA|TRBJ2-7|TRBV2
CASSALSGRAGEQYF
TGTGCCAGCAGCGCATTGAGCGGGAGAGCGGGCGAGCAGTACTTC
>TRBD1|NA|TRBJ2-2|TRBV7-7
CASSLAGTGGTGELFF
TGTGCCAGCAGCTTAGCCGGGACAGGGGGAACCGGGGAGCTGTTTTTT
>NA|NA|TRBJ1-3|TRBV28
CASTPTTGNTIYF
TGTGCCAGCACCCCAACTACTGGAAACACCATATATTTT
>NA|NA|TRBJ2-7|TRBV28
CASRTPSVDPHF
TGTGCCAGCCGAACTCCCTCAGTAGACCCCCACTTC
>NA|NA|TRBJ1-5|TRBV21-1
CAMPFPSRGQPQHF
TGTGCCATGCCCTTTCCTAGCCGGGGTCAGCCCCAGCATTTT
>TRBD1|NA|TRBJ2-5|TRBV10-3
CATRDREETQYF
TGTGCCACCCGGGACAGGGAAGAGACCCAGTACTTC
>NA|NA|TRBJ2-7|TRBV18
CASSPPSREQYF
TGTGCCAGCTCACCACCGTCCCGCGAGCAGTACTTC
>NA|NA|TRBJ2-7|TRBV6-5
CASTGSRVSYEQYF
TGTGCCAGCACGGGTTCTAGGGTTTCCTACGAGCAGTACTTC
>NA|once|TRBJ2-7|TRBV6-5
CASKVTDGYEQYF
TGTGCCAGCAAGGTAACAGATGGCTACGAGCAGTACTTC
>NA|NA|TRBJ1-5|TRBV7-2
CASSRGTLNQPQHF
TGTGCCAGCAGCCGCGGGACATTAAATCAGCCCCAGCATTTT
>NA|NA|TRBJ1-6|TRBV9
CASSPGRTTNSPLHF
TGTGCCAGCAGCCCCGGACGGACGACTAATTCACCCCTCCACTTT
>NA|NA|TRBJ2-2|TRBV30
CAWRQGTNTGELFF
TGTGCCTGGAGACAGGGGACTAACACCGGGGAGCTGTTTTTT
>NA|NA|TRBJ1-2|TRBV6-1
CASSERALNDPGYTF
TGTGCCAGCAGTGAAAGGGCCCTCAACGACCCTGGCTACACCTTC
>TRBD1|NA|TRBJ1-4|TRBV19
CASSDRANEKLFF
TGTGCCAGCTCGGACAGGGCTAATGAAAAACTGTTTTTT
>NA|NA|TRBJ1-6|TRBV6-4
CASSDSARYNSPLHF
TGTGCCAGCAGTGACTCAGCCCGGTATAATTCACCCCTCCACTTT
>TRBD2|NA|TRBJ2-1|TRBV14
CASSPVAGGSYNEQFF
TGTGCCAGCAGCCCCGTAGCGGGAGGCTCCTACAATGAGCAGTTCTTC
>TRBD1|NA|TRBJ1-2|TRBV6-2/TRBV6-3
CASSGLRTGQNYGYTF
TGTGCCAGCAGTGGGCTGAGGACAGGGCAGAACTATGGCTACACCTTC
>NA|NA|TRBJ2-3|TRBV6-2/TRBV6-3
CASSYPLAAPTDTQYF
TGTGCCAGCAGTTACCCTCTAGCTGCTCCCACAGATACGCAGTATTTT
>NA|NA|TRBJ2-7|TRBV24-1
CATSDFTSQGRYEQYF
TGTGCCACCAGTGATTTTACTTCCCAGGGAAGGTACGAGCAGTACTTC
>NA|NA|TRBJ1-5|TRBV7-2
CASSSRVRGGSQPQHF
TGTGCCAGCAGCTCTCGGGTCAGGGGAGGTAGTCAGCCCCAGCATTTT
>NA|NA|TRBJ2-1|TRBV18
CASSPWAETNNEQFF
TGTGCCAGCTCACCATGGGCAGAAACTAACAATGAGCAGTTCTTC
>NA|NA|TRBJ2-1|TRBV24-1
CATSDRASGDEQFF
TGTGCCACCAGTGATAGGGCCTCGGGCGATGAGCAGTTCTTC